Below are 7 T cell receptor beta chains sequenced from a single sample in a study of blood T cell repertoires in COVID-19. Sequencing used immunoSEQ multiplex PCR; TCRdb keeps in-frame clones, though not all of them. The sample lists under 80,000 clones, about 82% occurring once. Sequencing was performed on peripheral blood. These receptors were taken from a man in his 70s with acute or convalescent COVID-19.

CDR3 protein: CAIRGLPSEQYF. The CDR3 region has the DNA TGTGCCATCCGGGGACTGCCCTCCGAGCAGTACTTC. The chain is built from TRBV10-3 and TRBJ2-7; D is possibly TRBD2 (6 bases). Germline CDR1 is ENHRY and CDR2 is SYGVKD. This CDR3 has 12 amino acids. Between the trimmed V and J ends, which lost 8 bases and 6 bases, there was a span of 14 bases.

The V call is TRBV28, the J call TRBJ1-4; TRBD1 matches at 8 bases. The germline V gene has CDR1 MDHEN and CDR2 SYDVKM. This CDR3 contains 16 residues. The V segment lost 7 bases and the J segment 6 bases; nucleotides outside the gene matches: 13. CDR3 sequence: CASTPRTGRGDEKLFF. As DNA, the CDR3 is TGTGCCAGCACCCCCCGGACAGGGCGAGGTGATGAAAAACTGTTTTTT. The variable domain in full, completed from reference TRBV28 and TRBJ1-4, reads DVKVTQSSRYLVKRTGEKVFLECVQDMDHENMFWYRQDPGLGLRLIYFSYDVKMKEKGDIPEGYSVSREKKERFSLILESASTNQTSMYLCASTPRTGRGDEKLFFGSGTQLSVL.

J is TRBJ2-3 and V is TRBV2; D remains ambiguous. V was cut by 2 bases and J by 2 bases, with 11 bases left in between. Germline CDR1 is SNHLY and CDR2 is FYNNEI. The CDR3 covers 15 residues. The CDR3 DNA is TGTGCCAGCAGTGAATCCCCTCTCTACACAGATACGCAGTATTTT. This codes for CASSESPLYTDTQYF.

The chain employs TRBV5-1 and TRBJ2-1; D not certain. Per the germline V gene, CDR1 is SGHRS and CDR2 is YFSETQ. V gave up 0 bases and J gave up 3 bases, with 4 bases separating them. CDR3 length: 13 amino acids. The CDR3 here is CASSLGLYNEQFF. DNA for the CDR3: TGCGCCAGCAGCTTGGGGCTCTACAATGAGCAGTTCTTC.

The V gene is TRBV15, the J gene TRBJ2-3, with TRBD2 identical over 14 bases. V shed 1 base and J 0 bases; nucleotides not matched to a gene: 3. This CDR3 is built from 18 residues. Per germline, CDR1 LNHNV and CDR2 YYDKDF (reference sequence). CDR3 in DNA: TGTGCCACCAGCAGAGTTCGGACTAGCGGGGGGAGCACAGATACGCAGTATTTT. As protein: CATSRVRTSGGSTDTQYF.

CDR3 sequence reads: CASSLASIDTEAFF. The CDR3 DNA reads TGCGCCAGCAGCTTGGCGAGTATAGACACTGAAGCTTTCTTT. V gene TRBV5-1 combines with J gene TRBJ1-1; D gene unclear. V was cut by 0 bases and J by 3 bases, with 9 bases left in between. The germline gives CDR1 SGHRS, CDR2 YFSETQ. The CDR3 contains 14 residues.

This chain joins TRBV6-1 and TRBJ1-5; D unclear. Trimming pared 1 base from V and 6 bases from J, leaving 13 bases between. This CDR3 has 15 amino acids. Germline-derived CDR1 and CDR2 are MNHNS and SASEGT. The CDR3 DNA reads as TGTGCCAGCAGTGAAGGATCTATTGATCGTCAGCCCCAGCATTTT. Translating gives CASSEGSIDRQPQHF.